This is a list of T cell receptor beta chains from one sample in a study of blood T cell repertoires in COVID-19. Repertoires were generated with immunoSEQ multiplex PCR, while TCRdb's copy carries only in-frame clones and drops some. The sample has just over 90,000 clones; about 77% are singletons. Material for sequencing was peripheral blood. These receptors were obtained from a human donor in a cohort sampled during active COVID-19. Both conserved end residues are part of each CDR3. The order of the fields is V gene, CDR3 length, J gene, CDR3 protein.

V gene: TRBV11-2
CDR3 length: 15
J gene: TRBJ2-2
CDR3 protein: CASSPRRTNTGELFF

V gene: TRBV7-9
CDR3 length: 13
J gene: TRBJ2-3
CDR3 protein: CASRADSRYTQYF

V gene: TRBV2
CDR3 length: 15
J gene: TRBJ2-1
CDR3 protein: CASRDRDPTYNEQFF

V gene: TRBV19
CDR3 length: 15
J gene: TRBJ2-2
CDR3 protein: CASSIGGINTGELFF

V gene: TRBV3-1/TRBV3-2
CDR3 length: 16
J gene: TRBJ2-2
CDR3 protein: CASSLRGSRNTGELFF

V gene: TRBV2
CDR3 length: 16
J gene: TRBJ2-5
CDR3 protein: CASSELGQEPQETQYF

V gene: TRBV27
CDR3 length: 17
J gene: TRBJ2-6
CDR3 protein: CASSLGRGISGANVLTF

V gene: TRBV18
CDR3 length: 14
J gene: TRBJ1-2
CDR3 protein: CASSPSDSAYGYTF

V gene: TRBV2
CDR3 length: 14
J gene: TRBJ1-5
CDR3 protein: CASSETNSNQPQHF

V gene: TRBV27
CDR3 length: 15
J gene: TRBJ2-3
CDR3 protein: CATRLAGRNVDTQYF

V gene: TRBV7-2
CDR3 length: 17
J gene: TRBJ2-5
CDR3 protein: CASSLISAGAGQETQYF

V gene: TRBV2
CDR3 length: 11
J gene: TRBJ2-5
CDR3 protein: CASKIEETQYF

V gene: TRBV10-3
CDR3 length: 13
J gene: TRBJ2-3
CDR3 protein: CAIMPSGTDTQYF

V gene: TRBV4-1
CDR3 length: 14
J gene: TRBJ1-5
CDR3 protein: CASSPTGSSQPQHF

V gene: TRBV2
CDR3 length: 14
J gene: TRBJ1-3
CDR3 protein: CARESGQSGNTIYF

V gene: TRBV5-1
CDR3 length: 18
J gene: TRBJ2-3
CDR3 protein: CASSIGRGVNSVADTQYF

V gene: TRBV28
CDR3 length: 15
J gene: TRBJ2-7
CDR3 protein: CASTPGGRDTYEQYF

V gene: TRBV18
CDR3 length: 18
J gene: TRBJ1-5
CDR3 protein: CASSPARGGLLSNQPQHF

V gene: TRBV2
CDR3 length: 20
J gene: TRBJ2-7
CDR3 protein: CASWRLSRTRGNTDSYEQYF

V gene: TRBV28
CDR3 length: 15
J gene: TRBJ2-1
CDR3 protein: CASNGTSGGANEQFF

V gene: TRBV28
CDR3 length: 14
J gene: TRBJ1-5
CDR3 protein: CASSQTGGIQPQHF

V gene: TRBV5-8
CDR3 length: 17
J gene: TRBJ1-5
CDR3 protein: CASSLFGRGNSNQPQHF

V gene: TRBV20-1
CDR3 length: 15
J gene: TRBJ2-3
CDR3 protein: CSASTSGRARDTQYF